This entry lists 31 T cell receptor beta chains sequenced from one sample in a study of blood T cell repertoires in COVID-19 (dated by TCRdb to 2018 to 2020). The library relied on the immunoSEQ multiplex PCR assay. Sourced from immuneACCESS, this table was stored by TCRdb with only in-frame sequences that have V and J called. A share of the clones is absent; for the studies checked, an unresolved V gene accounts for under half, and the remainder has no known explanation. The sample contains about 44,000 clones, 87% of them found a single time. Clones ranked in the top ten supply around 20% of the sample. The sequenced material came from peripheral blood. These receptors were taken from a woman of 80 years or more in a cohort sampled during active or convalescent COVID-19.

The chain joins TRBV6-5 to TRBJ1-2, with 8 bases aligning to TRBD1. This CDR3 region has 14 residues. Germline values: CDR1 MNHEY, CDR2 SVGAGI. With 8 bases clipped from V and 2 bases from J, the junction kept 7 bases outside the gene matches. CDR3 in DNA: TGTGCCAGCGCGACTGGACAGGGCAACTATGGCTACACCTTC. Translated, it gives CASATGQGNYGYTF.

The rearrangement links TRBV11-3 to TRBJ1-2; possibly TRBD1 for D (6 bases). Germline assignment: CDR1 SGHNT and CDR2 YENEEA. Deletions cut 0 bases from V and 7 bases from J, with 12 bases between. The CDR3 contains 14 residues. This CDR3 is CASSLESRGRGYTF. CDR3 in DNA: TGTGCCAGCAGCTTAGAAAGCAGGGGACGTGGCTACACCTTC.

This sequence joins TRBV5-6 and TRBJ1-2, with 11 bases fitting TRBD1. CDR3 length: 16 residues. The trim removed 2 bases at V and 9 bases at J, leaving 12 bases unmatched. Germline V gives CDR1 SGHDT, CDR2 YYEEEE. In DNA, the CDR3 is TGTGCCAGCAGCTTCGGACAGGGGGCGATATCAGAGAGCTACACCTTC. Translated: CASSFGQGAISESYTF. Full variable domain (rest looked up from reference TRBV5-6 and TRBJ1-2): DAGVTQSPTHLIKTRGQQVTLRCSPKSGHDTVSWYQQALGQGPQFIFQYYEEEERQRGNFPDRFSGHQFPNYSSELNVNALLLGDSALYLCASSFGQGAISESYTFGSGTRLTVV.

The V call is TRBV19, the J call TRBJ2-7, with TRBD1 identical over 9 bases. Trimming took 6 bases from V and 6 from J; bases not matched to a gene: 9. The CDR3 covers 14 residues. Germline CDR1 LNHDA, CDR2 SQIVND (reference sequence). The CDR3 reads CASRPGGTGTEQYF. The DNA for the CDR3 is TGTGCCAGTAGACCAGGAGGGACAGGGACCGAGCAGTACTTC.

The chain carries TRBV4-1 and TRBJ2-2; tentative D call: TRBD2 (5 bases). V shed 2 bases and J shed 1 base, with 11 bases lying between them. The V gene's germline CDR1 is MGHRA and CDR2 YSYEKL. This CDR3 contains 16 residues. The CDR3 sequence is CASSQKSAGNTGELFF. In nucleotides, the CDR3 is TGCGCCAGCAGCCAAAAGTCGGCGGGGAACACCGGGGAGCTGTTTTTT.

This clone was observed once. V gene TRBV6-2 or TRBV6-3 combines with J gene TRBJ2-7, with TRBD2 identical over 9 bases. The V gene end was trimmed by 2 bases and the J gene end by 9 bases; junction bases not matched to a gene: 5. This CDR3 has 13 amino acids. Germline V gene lookup returns CDR1 MNHEY and CDR2 SVGEGT. The CDR3 bases are TGTGCCAGCAGTTACGGCGGGAGGGAACGGCAGTACTTC. Protein product: CASSYGGRERQYF.

This rearrangement joins TRBV9 to TRBJ1-2; D uncertain. Germline V gene lookup returns CDR1 SGDLS and CDR2 YYNGEE. This CDR3 comprises 14 residues. V was trimmed by 4 bases and J by 7 bases, leaving 17 bases between them. This CDR3 reads CASSPSAKPGGYTF. As DNA, the CDR3 is TGTGCCAGCAGCCCCTCGGCCAAACCGGGTGGCTACACCTTC.

This clone has a handful of counts. The gene calls are TRBV5-1 and TRBJ1-1; D not resolved. CDR3 length: 13 residues. The V and J ends lost 2 bases and 1 base respectively, with 6 bases between them. Looked up from germline, CDR1 is SGHRS and CDR2 is YFSETQ. In DNA form, the CDR3 reads TGCGCCAGCAGCTTCGGGTCGAACACTGAAGCTTTCTTT. Its protein product is CASSFGSNTEAFF.

V is TRBV2 and J is TRBJ2-7; 13 bases match TRBD2. The CDR3 is 15 residues long. After removal of 1 base from V and 3 bases from J, the junction contained 0 bases not matched to a gene. Germline V gives CDR1 SNHLY, CDR2 FYNNEI. CDR3 in amino acids: CASSEGLAGGYEQYF. The CDR3 DNA reads TGTGCCAGCAGTGAAGGACTAGCGGGAGGCTACGAGCAGTACTTC.

By frequency in the sample, this clone is large. The chain joins TRBV2 to TRBJ2-2; possibly TRBD2 for D (5 bases). CDR3 size: 13 residues. Per germline, CDR1 SNHLY and CDR2 FYNNEI. V was trimmed by 5 bases and J by 7 bases, leaving 11 bases between them. CDR3 nucleotides: TGTGCCAGCAGTTACCCCGAGGGCGGGGAGCTGTTTTTT. The encoded protein is CASSYPEGGELFF.

The gene calls are TRBV6-2 or TRBV6-3 and TRBJ1-2; the D is unclear. Germline V gene lookup returns CDR1 MNHEY and CDR2 SVGEGT. V lost 2 bases, J lost 0 bases, and 13 bases lay in between. This CDR3 is built from 16 residues. The CDR3 DNA sequence: TGTGCCAGCAGTTACGAGTGGGCTGCCGCTAACTATGGCTACACCTTC. Its protein product is CASSYEWAAANYGYTF.

A single count supports this clone. The chain recombines TRBV28 with TRBJ2-5; 9 nucleotides align to TRBD2. V lost 6 bases, J lost 5 bases, and 13 bases stayed unmatched. Germline V CDR1 and CDR2: MDHEN, SYDVKM. This CDR3 has 16 residues. CDR3 DNA sequence: TGTGCCAGCAGCCCCGCGGGGGGGTCAGGGCTCGAGACCCAGTACTTC. Its translation is CASSPAGGSGLETQYF.

V and J are TRBV2 and TRBJ1-6; 8 nucleotides align to TRBD1. Germline values: CDR1 SNHLY, CDR2 FYNNEI. The CDR3 loop spans 15 amino acids. Trimming took 6 bases from V and 7 from J; bases not matched to a gene: 8. The CDR3 here is CASSTGGAINSPLHF. CDR3 sequence (DNA): TGTGCCAGCAGCACAGGGGGGGCTATCAATTCACCCCTCCACTTT.

The chain uses TRBV7-6 and TRBJ2-5; TRBD2 aligns across 7 bases. The trim removed 3 bases at V and 3 bases at J, leaving 7 bases unmatched. The CDR3 has 15 residues. Germline loops: CDR1 SGHVS, CDR2 FNYEAQ. The CDR3, as DNA: TGTGCCAGCAGCTTCCCTAGCGGAGAAGAAGAGACCCAGTACTTC. Translated, it gives CASSFPSGEEETQYF. Drawing the rest from reference TRBV7-6 and TRBJ2-5, the complete variable domain is GAGVSQSPRYKVTKRGQDVALRCDPISGHVSLYWYRQALGQGPEFLTYFNYEAQQDKSGLPNDRFSAERPEGSISTLTIQRTEQRDSAMYRCASSFPSGEEETQYFGPGTRLLVL.

V usage is TRBV4-1 and J usage is TRBJ1-2; D gene uncertain. The V and J ends lost 0 bases and 6 bases respectively, with 8 bases between them. Germline CDR1 reads MGHRA; CDR2 reads YSYEKL. This CDR3 is built from 13 residues. Here the CDR3 DNA reads TGCGCCAGCAGCCAAGACCGCGGGGATGGCTACACCTTC. Its translation: CASSQDRGDGYTF.

The chain links TRBV6-5 to TRBJ1-2, with TRBD1 matching 9 bases. The length of the CDR3 is 14 residues. Germline CDR1 and CDR2: MNHEY and SVGAGI. With V trimmed by 5 bases and J by 4 bases, 5 bases remained unmatched. This CDR3 reads CASSLGQGSYGYTF. The CDR3 DNA sequence: TGTGCCAGCAGTCTGGGACAGGGCTCCTATGGCTACACCTTC.

This clone turned up a few times. V usage is TRBV10-3 and J usage is TRBJ1-2; TRBD1 is a possible D gene (6 bases). Germline loops: CDR1 ENHRY, CDR2 SYGVKD. The V end lost 1 base, the J end lost 2 bases, and 8 bases lay between the germline ends. CDR3 length: 14 amino acids. Here the CDR3 reads CAISEYGTNYGYTF. The CDR3 DNA is TGTGCCATCAGTGAGTATGGGACAAACTATGGCTACACCTTC.

J is TRBJ1-1 and V is TRBV30; 7 bases align to TRBD1. The CDR3 runs 17 residues. V lost 0 bases to trimming and J lost 5 bases; unmatched junction nucleotides: 15. Germline CDR1 is GTSNPN and CDR2 is SVGIG (reference sequence). CDR3 in amino acids: CAWSVLGFRQGRTEAFF. As DNA, the CDR3 is TGTGCCTGGAGTGTACTCGGGTTCCGACAGGGCAGAACTGAAGCTTTCTTT.

The V and J genes are TRBV15 and TRBJ2-4, with D possibly TRBD1 on 6 matching bases. CDR3 size: 16 residues. V dropped 1 base and J dropped 7 bases, with 17 bases sitting between them. Germline V gives CDR1 LNHNV, CDR2 YYDKDF (reference sequence). CDR3 protein: CATSRALDRTLNIQYF. The CDR3 region has the DNA TGTGCCACCAGCAGAGCATTGGACAGAACCCTTAACATTCAGTACTTC.

V usage is TRBV19 and J usage is TRBJ2-7, with 7 bases that match TRBD1. The CDR3 contains 15 residues. CDR1 and CDR2 from the germline V gene are LNHDA and SQIVND (reference sequence). J was trimmed by 1 base and V by 2 bases; bases with no gene match: 5. The chain's CDR3 is CASSIIGTASYEQYF. The CDR3 DNA reads as TGTGCCAGTAGTATAATTGGGACAGCATCCTACGAGCAGTACTTC.

The genes are TRBV6-5 and TRBJ2-1; the match to TRBD2 covers 10 bases. The CDR3 extends over 15 amino acids. V trimming: 6 bases; J trimming: 9 bases; junction bases outside the gene matches: 11. Germline V gene lookup returns CDR1 MNHEY and CDR2 SVGAGI. Here the CDR3 DNA reads TGTGCCAGCAGCAACCGGCTAGCGGGGGACGGTGAGCAGTTCTTC. As protein: CASSNRLAGDGEQFF.

This clone turned up a few times. The chain joins TRBV6-5 to TRBJ2-7; 12 positions agree with TRBD2. Per germline, CDR1 MNHEY and CDR2 SVGAGI. The CDR3 totals 16 residues. With 0 bases clipped from V and 4 bases from J, the junction kept 4 bases outside the gene matches. CDR3 sequence reads: CASSYSTSGSRYEQYF. Here the CDR3 DNA reads TGTGCCAGCAGTTACTCGACTAGCGGGAGCAGATACGAGCAGTACTTC.

The chain employs TRBV7-3 and TRBJ2-1, with 8 bases lining up with TRBD2. The V segment lost 5 bases and the J segment 7 bases; nucleotides outside the gene matches: 4. The CDR3 extends over 13 amino acids. CDR1 is SGHTA and CDR2 is FQGTGA in the germline V gene. The chain's CDR3 is CASSPSGGNEQFF. The CDR3 region has the DNA TGTGCCAGCAGCCCCTCGGGGGGGAATGAGCAGTTCTTC.

The chain employs TRBV19 and TRBJ1-1; 11 nucleotides agree with TRBD1. CDR1 LNHDA and CDR2 SQIVND come from the germline V gene (reference sequence). V shed 3 bases and J 0 bases; nucleotides not matched to a gene: 9. The CDR3 spans 18 residues. The CDR3 spells CASSIEFGQGAMNTEAFF. In DNA, the CDR3 is TGTGCCAGTAGTATCGAGTTCGGACAGGGGGCCATGAACACTGAAGCTTTCTTT.

V and J are TRBV6-5 and TRBJ2-3, with D possibly matching TRBD1 (6 bases). The CDR3 sequence is 16 residues long. V was shortened by 3 bases and J by 1 base, with 14 bases between the two germline ends. Per the germline V gene, CDR1 is MNHEY and CDR2 is SVGAGI. CDR3 bases: TGTGCCAGCAGTTATCAGGGGCAAGTGGGCACAGATACGCAGTATTTT. This translates into CASSYQGQVGTDTQYF.

The chain is built from TRBV10-2 and TRBJ2-3; perhaps TRBD1 as D (5 bases). V lost 7 bases and J lost 5, with 13 bases in between. Germline loops: CDR1 WSHSY, CDR2 SAAADI. The CDR3 loop spans 13 amino acids. The CDR3 loop is CASKGREGDTQYF. The CDR3 DNA sequence: TGCGCCAGCAAGGGCAGGGAAGGAGATACGCAGTATTTT.

The gene calls are TRBV5-1 and TRBJ2-5; 8 nucleotides match TRBD2. The V segment lost 4 bases and the J segment 4 bases; nucleotides outside the gene matches: 12. CDR3 length: 16 amino acids. Germline values: CDR1 SGHRS, CDR2 YFSETQ. For the CDR3, the DNA is TGCGCCAGCAGCACCGGGAGGGCCGGATTATCAGAGACCCAGTACTTC. This translates into CASSTGRAGLSETQYF.

The V gene is TRBV5-1, the J gene TRBJ1-4; possibly TRBD1 for D (6 bases). The ends were cut back, 4 bases at V and 4 bases at J, with 17 bases in the middle. CDR3 length: 16 residues. CDR1 is SGHRS, CDR2 YFSETQ, per germline. The CDR3 is CASSPRPQGNNEKLFF. The CDR3 DNA follows: TGCGCCAGCAGCCCAAGACCACAGGGCAATAATGAAAAACTGTTTTTT.

The chain employs TRBV4-3 and TRBJ2-1; the match to TRBD2 covers 13 bases. This CDR3 is built from 16 residues. Germline CDR1 LGHNA, CDR2 YSLEER. Germline trimming cut 1 base from V and 4 bases from J; bases unmatched to any gene: 1. In nucleotides, the CDR3 is TGCGCCAGCAGCCAAGGGGGACTAGCGGGGTACAATGAGCAGTTCTTC. Translation gives CASSQGGLAGYNEQFF.

The chain couples TRBV6-5 to TRBJ2-3; TRBD2 aligns across 10 bases. The germline V gene has CDR1 MNHEY and CDR2 SVGAGI. The CDR3 covers 13 residues. Trimming cost V 6 bases and J 6 bases; bases outside gene matches: 3. The CDR3 coding sequence is TGTGCCAGCAGACTAGCGGGGACCGATACGCAGTATTTT. Amino acid sequence: CASRLAGTDTQYF.

The chain recombines TRBV5-1 with TRBJ2-1; tentatively, D is TRBD2 (7 bases). The germline gives CDR1 SGHRS, CDR2 YFSETQ. The ends were cut back, 0 bases at V and 2 bases at J, with 15 bases in the middle. The CDR3 runs to 17 residues. The CDR3 sequence is CASSLVGRGAAYNEQFF. The CDR3 DNA reads TGCGCCAGCAGCTTGGTAGGCCGGGGGGCCGCCTACAATGAGCAGTTCTTC. Full variable domain (outside the CDR3, taken from reference TRBV5-1 and TRBJ2-1): KAGVTQTPRYLIKTRGQQVTLSCSPISGHRSVSWYQQTPGQGLQFLFEYFSETQRNKGNFPGRFSGRQFSNSRSEMNVSTLELGDSALYLCASSLVGRGAAYNEQFFGPGTRLTVL.